The sequence of this T cell receptor (beta chain) was determined in a study of OX40 agonist ivuxolimab in advanced cancers. Study information: Intravenous ivuxolimab was administered to patients every 2 weeks at 0.01 to 10 mg/kg. Hepatocellular carcinoma, melanoma, renal cell or head and neck cancer occurred in dose-escalation patients. Study findings and constraints: Compared with CD4+, CD8+ T cells on average had more expanded clones.

About this clone itself: Its antigen is not known.

This CDR3 is built from 13 residues. The ends lost 6 bases at V and 7 bases at J; junction bases unmatched: 4. Germline CDR1 and CDR2: ENHRY and SYGVKD. This table comes from immunoSEQ multiplex PCR, and its TCRdb copy is limited to in-frame clones, with some not included. The sample comprises 90,000 to 100,000 clones, around 85% of which are singletons, and over 1.3% rests with the top ten. Sequencing was performed on CD4+ or CD8+ T cells sorted from blood, taken in a trial of the OX40 agonist ivuxolimab. This TCR came from an adult with an advanced solid tumor such as melanoma, head and neck, liver or kidney cancer. This rearrangement joins TRBV10-3 to TRBJ2-1, with 9 bases matching TRBD2. The CDR3 region has the DNA TGTGCCATCAGCCTAGCGGGATCGAATGAGCAGTTCTTC. Its translation is CAISLAGSNEQFF.